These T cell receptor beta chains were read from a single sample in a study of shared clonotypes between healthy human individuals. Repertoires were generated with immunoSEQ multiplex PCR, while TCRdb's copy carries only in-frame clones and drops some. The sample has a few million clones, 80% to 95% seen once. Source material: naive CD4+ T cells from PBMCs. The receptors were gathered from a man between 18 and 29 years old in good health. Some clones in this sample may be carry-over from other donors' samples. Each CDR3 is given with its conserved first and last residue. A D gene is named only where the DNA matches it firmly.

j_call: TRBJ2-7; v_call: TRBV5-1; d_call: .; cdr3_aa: CASTSGTGPYEQYF; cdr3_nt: TGCGCCAGCACCTCCGGGACGGGACCTTACGAGCAGTACTTC
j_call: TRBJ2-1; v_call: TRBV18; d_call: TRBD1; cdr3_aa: CASSPPFSDRGVNEQFF; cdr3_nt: TGTGCCAGCTCACCACCGTTTTCGGACAGGGGGGTCAATGAGCAGTTCTTC
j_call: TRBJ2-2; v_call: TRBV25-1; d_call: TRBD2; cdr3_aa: CASSASGTSFTGELFF; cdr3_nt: TGTGCCAGCAGTGCTTCCGGGACTAGTTTCACCGGGGAGCTGTTTTTT
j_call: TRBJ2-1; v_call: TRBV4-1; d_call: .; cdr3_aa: CASSQVGSSYNEQFF; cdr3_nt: TGCGCCAGCAGCCAAGTGGGGAGCTCCTACAATGAGCAGTTCTTC
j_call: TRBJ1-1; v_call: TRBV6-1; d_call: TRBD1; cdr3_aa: CASSEGRGRTTNTEAFF; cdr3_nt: TGTGCCAGCAGTGAAGGCAGGGGGAGGACCACGAACACTGAAGCTTTCTTT
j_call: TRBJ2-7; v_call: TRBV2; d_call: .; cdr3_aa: CASSTNSPNEQYF; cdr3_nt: TGTGCCAGCAGTACGAACAGCCCAAACGAGCAGTACTTC
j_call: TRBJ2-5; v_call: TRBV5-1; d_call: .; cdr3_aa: CASLPGVGAETQYF; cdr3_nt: TGCGCCAGCCTCCCGGGGGTGGGGGCAGAGACCCAGTACTTC
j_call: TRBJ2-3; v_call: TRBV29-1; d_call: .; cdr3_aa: CSVVRDGTDTQYF; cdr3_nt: TGCAGCGTGGTCAGGGATGGCACAGATACGCAGTATTTT
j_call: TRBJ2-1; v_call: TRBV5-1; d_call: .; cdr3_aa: CASSLDSSNNEQFF; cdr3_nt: TGCGCCAGCAGCCTGGACAGTTCGAACAATGAGCAGTTCTTC
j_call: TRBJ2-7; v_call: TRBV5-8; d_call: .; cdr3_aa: CASSLLGGAYEQYF; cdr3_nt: TGTGCCAGCAGCTTGTTGGGCGGAGCCTACGAGCAGTACTTC
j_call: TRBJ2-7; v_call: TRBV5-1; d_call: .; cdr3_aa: CASSLGIRDGSYEQYF; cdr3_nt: TGCGCCAGCAGCTTGGGGATCCGGGACGGCTCCTACGAGCAGTACTTC